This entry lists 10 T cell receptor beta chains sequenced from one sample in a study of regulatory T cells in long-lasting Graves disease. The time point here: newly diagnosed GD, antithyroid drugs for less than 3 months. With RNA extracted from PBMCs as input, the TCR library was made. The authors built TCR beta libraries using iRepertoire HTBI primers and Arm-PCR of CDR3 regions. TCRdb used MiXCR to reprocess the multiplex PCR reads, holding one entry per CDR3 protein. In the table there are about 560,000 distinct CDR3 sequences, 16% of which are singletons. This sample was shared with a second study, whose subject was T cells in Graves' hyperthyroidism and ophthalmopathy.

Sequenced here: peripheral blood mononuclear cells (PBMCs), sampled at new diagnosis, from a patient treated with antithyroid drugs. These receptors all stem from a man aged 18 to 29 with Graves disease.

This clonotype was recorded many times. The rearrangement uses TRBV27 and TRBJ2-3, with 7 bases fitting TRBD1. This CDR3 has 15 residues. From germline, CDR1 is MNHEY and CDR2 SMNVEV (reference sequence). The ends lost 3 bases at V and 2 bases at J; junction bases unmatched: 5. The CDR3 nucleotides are TGTGCCAGCAGTTTTATGGGACAGTACACAGATACGCAGTATTTT. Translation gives CASSFMGQYTDTQYF.

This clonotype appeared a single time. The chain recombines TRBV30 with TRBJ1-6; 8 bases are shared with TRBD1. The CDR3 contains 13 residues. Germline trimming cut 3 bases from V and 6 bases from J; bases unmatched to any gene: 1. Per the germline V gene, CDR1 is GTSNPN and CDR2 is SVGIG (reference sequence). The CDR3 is CAWRGTGNSPLHF. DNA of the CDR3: TGTGCCTGGAGGGGGACAGGTAATTCACCCCTCCACTTT.

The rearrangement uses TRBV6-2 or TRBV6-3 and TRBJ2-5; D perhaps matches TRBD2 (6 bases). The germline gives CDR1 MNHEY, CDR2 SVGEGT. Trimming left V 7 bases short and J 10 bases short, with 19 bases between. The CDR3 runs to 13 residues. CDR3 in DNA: TGTGCCAGCATTCCATCTTTGACGGGAGTCCAGTACTTC. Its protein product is CASIPSLTGVQYF.

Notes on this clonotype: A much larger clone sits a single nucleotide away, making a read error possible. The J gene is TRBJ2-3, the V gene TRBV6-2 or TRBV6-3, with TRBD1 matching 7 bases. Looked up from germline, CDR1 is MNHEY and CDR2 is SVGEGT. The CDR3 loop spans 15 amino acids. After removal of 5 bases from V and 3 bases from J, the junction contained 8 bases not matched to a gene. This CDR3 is CASSGKGASTDTQYF. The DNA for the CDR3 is TGTGCCAGCAGTGGAAAGGGGGCGTCGACAGATACGCAGTATTTT.

For the CDR3, the DNA is TGTGCCAGCTCCCGGACTAGCGGGAGCGTGGATGAGCAGTTCTTC. Its translation: CASSRTSGSVDEQFF. This sequence joins TRBV19 and TRBJ2-1, with 13 bases fitting TRBD2. After removal of 9 bases from V and 8 bases from J, the junction contained 10 bases not matched to a gene. There are 15 residues in the CDR3. Germline V gene data show CDR1 as LNHDA and CDR2 as SQIVND (reference sequence).

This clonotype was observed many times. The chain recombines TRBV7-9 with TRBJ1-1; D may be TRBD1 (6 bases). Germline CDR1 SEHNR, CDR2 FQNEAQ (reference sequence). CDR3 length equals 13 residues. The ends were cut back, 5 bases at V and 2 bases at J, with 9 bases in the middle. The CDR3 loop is CASSQDSNTEAFF. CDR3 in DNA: TGTGCCAGCAGCCAGGACAGCAACACTGAAGCTTTCTTT.

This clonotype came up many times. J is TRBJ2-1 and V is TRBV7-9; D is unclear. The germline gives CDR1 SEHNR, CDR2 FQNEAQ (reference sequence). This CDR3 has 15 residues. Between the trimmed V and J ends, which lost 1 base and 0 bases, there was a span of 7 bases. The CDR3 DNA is TGTGCCAGCAGCTTAGAGCAGAGCTCCTACAATGAGCAGTTCTTC. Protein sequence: CASSLEQSSYNEQFF.

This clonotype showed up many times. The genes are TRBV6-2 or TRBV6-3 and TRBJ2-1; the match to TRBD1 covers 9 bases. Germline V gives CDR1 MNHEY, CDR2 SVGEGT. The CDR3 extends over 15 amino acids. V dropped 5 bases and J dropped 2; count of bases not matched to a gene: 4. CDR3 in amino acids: CASSVDRGTYNEQFF. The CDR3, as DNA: TGTGCCAGCAGTGTGGACAGGGGTACCTACAATGAGCAGTTCTTC.

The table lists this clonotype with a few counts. CDR3 nucleotide sequence: TGTGCCAGTAACCCCTGGAAGTACAATCAGCCCCAGCATTTT. Protein sequence: CASNPWKYNQPQHF. The chain employs TRBV19 and TRBJ1-5; D gene unclear. The CDR3 loop spans 14 amino acids. Germline loops: CDR1 LNHDA, CDR2 SQIVND (reference sequence). The V end was cut by 7 bases, the J end by 3 bases, with 13 bases between.

The CDR3 region has the DNA TGTGCCAGCAGCACGGCAGGGGCCCTTGAAGCTTTCTTT. Amino acid sequence: CASSTAGALEAFF. V is TRBV5-4 and J is TRBJ1-1, with D possibly matching TRBD1 (6 bases). V was clipped by 4 bases and J by 7 bases, with 14 bases between them. Germline assignment: CDR1 SGHNT and CDR2 YYREEE (reference sequence). This CDR3 region has 13 residues.